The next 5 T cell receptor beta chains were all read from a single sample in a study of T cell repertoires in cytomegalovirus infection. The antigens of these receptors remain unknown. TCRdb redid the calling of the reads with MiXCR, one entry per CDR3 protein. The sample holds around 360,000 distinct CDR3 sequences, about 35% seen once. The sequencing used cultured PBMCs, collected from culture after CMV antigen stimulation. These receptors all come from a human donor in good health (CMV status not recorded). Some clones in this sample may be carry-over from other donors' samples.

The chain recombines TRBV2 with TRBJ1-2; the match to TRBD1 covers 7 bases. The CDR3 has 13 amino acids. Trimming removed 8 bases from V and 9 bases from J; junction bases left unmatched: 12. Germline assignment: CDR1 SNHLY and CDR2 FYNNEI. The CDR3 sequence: CASRSGTEGRYTF. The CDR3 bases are TGTGCCAGCCGATCCGGGACAGAAGGGCGCTACACCTTC. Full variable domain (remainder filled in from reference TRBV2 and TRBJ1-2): EPEVTQTPSHQVTQMGQEVILRCVPISNHLYFYWYRQILGQKVEFLVSFYNNEISEKSEIFDDQFSVERPDGSNFTLKIRSTKLEDSAMYFCASRSGTEGRYTFGSGTRLTVV.

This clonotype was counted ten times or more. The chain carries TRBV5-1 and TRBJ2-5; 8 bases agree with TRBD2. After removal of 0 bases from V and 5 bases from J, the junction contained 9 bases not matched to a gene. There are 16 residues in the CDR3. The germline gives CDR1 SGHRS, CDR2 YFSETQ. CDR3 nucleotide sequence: TGCGCCAGCAGCTTGGAGAATAGCGGGACTTCGGAGACCCAGTACTTC. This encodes CASSLENSGTSETQYF.

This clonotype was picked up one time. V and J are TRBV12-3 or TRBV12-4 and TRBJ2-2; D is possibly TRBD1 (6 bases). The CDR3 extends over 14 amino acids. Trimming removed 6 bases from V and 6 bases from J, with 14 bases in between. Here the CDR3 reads CASRWDILAGELFF. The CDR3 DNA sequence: TGTGCCAGCAGATGGGACATACTAGCCGGGGAGCTGTTTTTT.

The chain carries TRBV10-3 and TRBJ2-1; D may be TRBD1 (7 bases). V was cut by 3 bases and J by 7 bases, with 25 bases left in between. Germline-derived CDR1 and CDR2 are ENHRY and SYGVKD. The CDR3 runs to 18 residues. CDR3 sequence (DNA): TGTGCCATCAGTGAAAAAGGGGGCGGGTTGACTAGTCGGAATGAGCAGTTCTTC. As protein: CAISEKGGGLTSRNEQFF.

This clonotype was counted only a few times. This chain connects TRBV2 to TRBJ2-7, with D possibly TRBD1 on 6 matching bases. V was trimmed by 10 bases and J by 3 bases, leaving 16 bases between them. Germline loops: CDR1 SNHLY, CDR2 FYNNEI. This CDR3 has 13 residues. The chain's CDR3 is CATKPQGIYEQYV. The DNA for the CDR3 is TGTGCCACCAAACCCCAGGGGATCTACGAGCAGTACGTC.